This note documents a single T cell receptor (beta chain) sequence. This specimen belongs to a study of blood T cell repertoires in COVID-19. Under the authors' procedure: Reference gene primer amplification gave estimated nucleated cell counts. The protocol was immunoSEQ multiplex PCR, while the TCRdb copy is restricted to in-frame clones and leaves out a portion. For V, J and clone size, that table is used; D and trimming come from the DNA. The table has around 97,000 clones, about 89% seen once; the top ten hold around 3.4%. Trimming removed 3 bases from V and 1 base from J, with 6 bases in between. The CDR3 length is 13 residues.

The sample comprised peripheral blood. The origin of this receptor is a woman aged 60 to 75 with acute or convalescent COVID-19. This chain joins TRBV12-3 or TRBV12-4 and TRBJ1-1; D gene ambiguous. CDR3 coding DNA: TGTGCCAGCAGTTTGTACGGGAACACTGAAGCTTTCTTT. Its translation: CASSLYGNTEAFF.